This T cell receptor beta chain emerged from a study of human T cells and chemical hapten exposure. The time point here: patch test 1, 2 weeks after DPC sensitization. Specified treatment: therapeutic diphenylcyclopropenone sensitization with weekly scalp DPC. Extraction yielded total RNA from whole blood (unfractionated). Staff drew blood before applying each patch test. The CDR3 loop spans 14 amino acids. Germline assignment: CDR1 SQVTM and CDR2 ANQGSEA. V lost 6 bases to trimming and J lost 0 bases; unmatched junction nucleotides: 3. TCRdb called the RACE reads again in MiXCR, with one record for every CDR3 protein. This repertoire shows roughly 52,000 distinct CDR3 sequences, 9.5% to 12% found once; its top ten account for 1.5% to 2%.

V is TRBV29-1 and J is TRBJ2-1, with TRBD1 matching over 9 bases. The material sequenced was whole blood, taken in connection with sensitization to the hapten diphenylcyclopropenone (DPC). The sequence came from a middle-aged woman with alopecia areata. Some clones in this sample may be carry-over from other donors' samples. The CDR3 here is CSVTGGDSYNEQFF. In DNA form, the CDR3 reads TGCAGCGTGACAGGGGGGGACTCCTACAATGAGCAGTTCTTC.